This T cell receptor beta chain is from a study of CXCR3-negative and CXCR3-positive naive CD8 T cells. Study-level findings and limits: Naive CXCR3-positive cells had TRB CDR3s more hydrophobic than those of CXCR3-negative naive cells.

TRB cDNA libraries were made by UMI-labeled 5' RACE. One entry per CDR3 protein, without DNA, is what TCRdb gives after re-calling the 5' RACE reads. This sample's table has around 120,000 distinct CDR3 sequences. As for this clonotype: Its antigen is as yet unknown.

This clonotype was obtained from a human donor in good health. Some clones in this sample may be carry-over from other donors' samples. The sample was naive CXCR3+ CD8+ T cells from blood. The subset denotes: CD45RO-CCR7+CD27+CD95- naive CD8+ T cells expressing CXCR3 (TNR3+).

The CDR3 protein is CASSPRDSISKNIQYF. The chain has TRBV7-9 and TRBJ2-4; TCRdb selects TRBD1, and the lack of DNA leaves this call unchecked. Germline V lookup: CDR1 SEHNR, CDR2 FQNEAQ (reference sequence). The length of the CDR3 is 16 residues.